These T cell receptor beta chains were read from a single sample in a study of identical twins. One entry per CDR3 protein results from TCRdb running MiXCR on the 5' RACE reads. The sample records hundreds of thousands of distinct CDR3 sequences, more than 6.5% being singletons. The same specimen was also included in a second study, on yellow fever vaccine responses in identical twins.

Input material: memory (CD45RO+) T cells sorted from blood. These receptors originate from a young woman in good health. Both conserved end residues are part of each CDR3. Size values are once, few and many counts, or a class for expanded clones, and some rows have none.

clone size: many; V gene: TRBV12-3/TRBV12-4; J gene: TRBJ2-7; CDR3 protein: CASRRGGHRSYEQYF
clone size: many; V gene: TRBV27; J gene: TRBJ1-2; CDR3 protein: CASSSRDSYGYTF
clone size: -; V gene: TRBV5-1; J gene: TRBJ2-1; CDR3 protein: CASSLTGGAHNEQFF
clone size: few; V gene: TRBV5-1; J gene: TRBJ2-3; CDR3 protein: CASSLVGPTDTQYF
clone size: many; V gene: TRBV12-3/TRBV12-4; J gene: TRBJ2-2; CDR3 protein: CASRWQGASGELFF
clone size: many; V gene: TRBV20-1; J gene: TRBJ1-1; CDR3 protein: CSARDRAGGLTEAFF
clone size: -; V gene: TRBV19; J gene: TRBJ2-5; CDR3 protein: CASSLSGSRVETQYF
clone size: few; V gene: TRBV20-1; J gene: TRBJ1-5; CDR3 protein: CSATSTGIRPQHF
clone size: many; V gene: TRBV6-1; J gene: TRBJ2-6; CDR3 protein: CASRRTGAGANVLTF
clone size: few; V gene: TRBV6-4; J gene: TRBJ2-5; CDR3 protein: CASSVQTGETQYF
clone size: few; V gene: TRBV5-1; J gene: TRBJ2-5; CDR3 protein: CASSLAVNPIYQETQYF
clone size: few; V gene: TRBV5-1; J gene: TRBJ1-3; CDR3 protein: CASSLAPRGSGNTIYF
clone size: many; V gene: TRBV25-1; J gene: TRBJ2-7; CDR3 protein: CATGGGREQYF
clone size: -; V gene: TRBV29-1; J gene: TRBJ2-3; CDR3 protein: CSLGTSTDTQYF
clone size: once; V gene: TRBV20-1; J gene: TRBJ1-1; CDR3 protein: CSATVGGIGTEAFF
clone size: -; V gene: TRBV5-1; J gene: TRBJ2-1; CDR3 protein: CASSSGTSFNNEQFF
clone size: few; V gene: TRBV3-1; J gene: TRBJ2-1; CDR3 protein: CASSLTAGGGGYNEQFF
clone size: many; V gene: TRBV4-2; J gene: TRBJ2-1; CDR3 protein: CASRVVAGGFPEQFF
clone size: -; V gene: TRBV9; J gene: TRBJ2-6; CDR3 protein: CASSVGGVPGANVLTF
clone size: few; V gene: TRBV15; J gene: TRBJ1-5; CDR3 protein: CATSRINSNQPQHF
clone size: many; V gene: TRBV7-8; J gene: TRBJ2-2; CDR3 protein: CASSLVGGLNTGELFF
clone size: -; V gene: TRBV12-3/TRBV12-4; J gene: TRBJ2-7; CDR3 protein: CASSLGGSNEQYF
clone size: -; V gene: TRBV7-7; J gene: TRBJ1-1; CDR3 protein: CASSSKLGTEAFF
clone size: many; V gene: TRBV20-1; J gene: TRBJ1-1; CDR3 protein: CSARGGYTEAFF
clone size: many; V gene: TRBV10-3; J gene: TRBJ1-1; CDR3 protein: CAISGGAKGTEAFF
clone size: -; V gene: TRBV6-1; J gene: TRBJ1-1; CDR3 protein: CASSVGDVTEAFF
clone size: few; V gene: TRBV29-1; J gene: TRBJ2-3; CDR3 protein: CSVVLVRTRTDTQYF
clone size: -; V gene: TRBV6-1; J gene: TRBJ2-1; CDR3 protein: CASSEAHRAVIRDEQFF
clone size: -; V gene: TRBV5-5; J gene: TRBJ1-2; CDR3 protein: CASSLDSFQFQYGYTF
clone size: -; V gene: TRBV15; J gene: TRBJ1-4; CDR3 protein: CATSRTTATNEKLFF
clone size: few; V gene: TRBV11-2; J gene: TRBJ2-7; CDR3 protein: CASSLLKTGQGASREQYF
clone size: few; V gene: TRBV5-6; J gene: TRBJ2-5; CDR3 protein: CASSFIAGGLETQYF
clone size: -; V gene: TRBV7-6; J gene: TRBJ2-1; CDR3 protein: CASSLGAAGGGEQFF
clone size: many; V gene: TRBV12-3/TRBV12-4; J gene: TRBJ1-6; CDR3 protein: CASSLGDLGGSPLHF
clone size: many; V gene: TRBV12-3/TRBV12-4; J gene: TRBJ2-1; CDR3 protein: CASRAGQRGNEQFF
clone size: few; V gene: TRBV20-1; J gene: TRBJ2-1; CDR3 protein: CSARGTSQGGEQFF
clone size: many; V gene: TRBV14; J gene: TRBJ2-3; CDR3 protein: CASSPAGVTDTQYF